One T cell receptor beta chain is described in this entry. This clonotype was picked up a small number of times. Its antigen is currently not known. No much larger clonotype is one base removed from it; base qualities were not supplied. Relative to germline, V is 7 bases shorter and J is 7 bases shorter, with 14 bases between their ends. As encoded in the germline V gene, CDR1 is MNHEY while CDR2 is SVGAGI. There are 13 amino acids in the CDR3, from cysteine to phenylalanine inclusive. Only the CDR3 DNA is retained, 39 bases long and in frame from the first base. Receptors were amplified or captured by 5' RACE. The run used an Illumina HiSeq 2000. Template switching introduced a universal primer binding site; the final cDNA contained a unique molecular identifier, enabling accurate counting of TCR cDNA molecules. Specific primers in the conserved constant-segment region were used to synthesize first-strand cDNA for TCR alpha and beta chains. Each cDNA library was double barcoded, with a SMART-Mk sample barcode plus Illumina barcodes, to control for contamination. TruSeq adapter sequences and Illumina sample barcodes were added in two successive PCR steps. Sequencing of the TCR alpha and beta cDNA libraries was done on the Illumina HiSeq platform using custom primers. The source study handled its data this way. Raw reads were processed with MiGEC to extract unique molecular identifiers, and MiXCR was used to determine CDR3 positions. For each individual, recombination models were inferred using an EM algorithm with the repgenHMM and IGoR tools. The analysis of shared clonotypes was done with the tcR package in R, with sharing normalized by the product of cloneset sizes. Out-of-frame nonproductive sequences were analyzed to study raw recombination free of thymic and clonal selection effects. TCRdb took the public reads, trimmed them with fastp at Q25, ran MiXCR for clone calling and kept in-frame beta chains. Rows with one shared CDR3 protein collapse into an entry with the most common genes and DNA. Here the V and J calls rest on TCRdb's processing, not on the authors' analysis. A total of about 720,000 distinct CDR3 sequences appear in this sample, approximately 9% of them only once. 0.75% to 1% of the sample is in the top ten clones.

This specimen comes from a study of identical twins (dated by TCRdb to 2015 to 2016). In the study overall: TCR alpha and beta repertoires from monozygotic twins, unrelated adults of various ages and cord blood were deep-sequenced to test whether fetal clonotypes persist. To rule out contamination, replicate twin experiments were performed at different times with different library preparation protocols. The study at large found these results: Because the same donors could not be followed over many years, conclusions were based on cross-sectional statistical analysis. Out-of-frame TCR alpha sequences shared between twins showed an excess of low generation-probability sequences compared with coincidental sharing between unrelated individuals. Fewer insertions were carried by abundant cord blood beta clonotypes; a weaker similar trend was observed in young adult naive repertoires, while no such trend was observed in memory repertoires. A weaker excess of twin sharing was found in beta out-of-frame sequences because the signal-to-noise ratio was lowered by fewer shared sequences. Invariant T cells such as MAIT and iNKT could partly confound zero-insertion analyses, though diverse VJ usage argued against this for most clonotypes. Out-of-frame TCR alpha sharing in monozygotic twins was systematically underestimated by recombination models, whereas sharing between unrelated individuals was in agreement with the recombination models.

Only healthy Caucasian donors were included. Three pairs of female monozygotic twins, all aged about 18 to 30 years, made up the twin cohort. Peripheral blood mononuclear cells were the source from which RNA for the TCR libraries was isolated. These data are also associated with another study on yellow fever vaccine responses in identical twins. Per the second study: According to the authors, the vaccine-induced T cell response in identical twins seemed to be partly convergent and partly specific to each individual. In the study, vaccine-responding T cell clones were precisely tracked in identical twins.

The sequence is built from TRBV6-5 and TRBJ1-5, with the D gene call left open. Input material: PBMCs. The receptor was isolated from a woman in her late teens or twenties in good health. The CDR3: CASTARAKQPQHF. The sequenced DNA is TGTGCCAGCACTGCCCGGGCCAAGCAGCCCCAGCATTTT.